What follows are 2 T cell receptor beta chains derived from one specimen sequenced in a study of post-analysis software for immune sequencing data. Their target antigens are unknown. Findings of the study overall: Five TRBV segments, TRBV5-6, TRBV5-1 and TRBV20-1 among them, were found more frequent in patients than controls.

The TCR beta cDNA libraries carried unique molecular identifiers. MiXCR, run by TCRdb on the PCR reads, gives a single entry per CDR3 protein. The top ten clones hold about 7.6% of a sample with a few hundred thousand distinct CDR3 sequences, 35% to 45% of them seen once. Sequencing was done on a sample of blood. The receptors originated from a girl aged 2 to 10 with multiple sclerosis.

This chain joins TRBV5-4 and TRBJ2-1, with 13 bases identical to TRBD2. Germline-derived CDR1 and CDR2 are SGHNT and YYREEE (reference sequence). This CDR3 region has 16 residues. V lost 4 bases to trimming and J lost 10 bases; unmatched junction nucleotides: 11. The CDR3 nucleotides read TGTGCCAGCAGCGGAGCCGGGACTAGCGGGAAGGGAGAGCAGTTCTTC. It codes for CASSGAGTSGKGEQFF.

The gene calls are TRBV6-2 or TRBV6-3 and TRBJ2-1; 12 bases are a match to TRBD2. This CDR3 comprises 18 residues. Germline CDR1 and CDR2: MNHEY and SVGEGT. V shed 7 bases and J 0 bases; nucleotides not matched to a gene: 10. CDR3: CASMRASGRASSYNEQFF. CDR3 in DNA: TGTGCCAGCATGCGGGCTAGCGGGAGGGCCAGCTCCTACAATGAGCAGTTCTTC.